This T cell receptor beta chain was sequenced in a study of cytomegalovirus exposure and HLA in healthy donors. Study-level findings and limits: Cytomegalovirus-associated TCR beta chains were listed, numbering more than 150. Later on, an analysis tied about 17,000 TCR beta sequences to HLA alleles at 0.05 false discovery rate. Earlier results showed most TCR beta V segments being productive about 87% or about 30% of the time.

There are a few counts of this clone. Antigen: not known. The PCR ran on 60 Vbeta and 13 Jbeta primers. This table comes from immunoSEQ multiplex PCR, and its TCRdb copy is limited to in-frame clones, with some not included. The table shows about 140,000 clones, with around two thirds occurring only once. This TCR was recovered from a male donor in good health and CMV-seronegative. Sequenced material: PBMCs.

CDR3 sequence: CASSLYGTGGGGTEAFF. CDR3 DNA: TGTGCCAGCAGTCTGTACGGGACAGGGGGTGGTGGCACTGAAGCTTTCTTT. The chain carries TRBV7-2 and TRBJ1-1; TRBD1 matches 11 bases. There are 17 residues in the CDR3. CDR1 and CDR2 from the germline V gene are SGHTA and FQGNSA. The ends lost 6 bases at V and 4 bases at J; junction bases unmatched: 13.